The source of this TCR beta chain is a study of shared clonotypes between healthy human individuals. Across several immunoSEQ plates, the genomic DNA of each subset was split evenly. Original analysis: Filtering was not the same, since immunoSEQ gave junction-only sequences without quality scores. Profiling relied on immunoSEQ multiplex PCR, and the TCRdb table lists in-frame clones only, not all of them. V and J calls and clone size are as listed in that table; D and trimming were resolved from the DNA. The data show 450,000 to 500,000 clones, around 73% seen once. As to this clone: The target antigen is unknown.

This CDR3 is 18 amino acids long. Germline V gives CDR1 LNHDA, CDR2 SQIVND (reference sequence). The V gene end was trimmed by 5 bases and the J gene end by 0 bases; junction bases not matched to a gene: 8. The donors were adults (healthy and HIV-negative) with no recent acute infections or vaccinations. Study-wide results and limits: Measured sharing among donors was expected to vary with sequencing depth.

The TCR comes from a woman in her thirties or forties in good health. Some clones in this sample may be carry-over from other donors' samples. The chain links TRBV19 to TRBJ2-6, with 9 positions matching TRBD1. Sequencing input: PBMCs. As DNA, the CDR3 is TGTGCCAGTAGTCAAAGGGACAGGGTCTACTCTGGGGCCAACGTCCTGACTTTC. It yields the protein CASSQRDRVYSGANVLTF.